Listed here are 12 T cell receptor beta chains from one sample, sequenced in a study of blood T cell repertoires in COVID-19. Clones were read by immunoSEQ multiplex PCR, and TCRdb kept only the in-frame ones, dropping some. The data show 350,000 to 400,000 clones, 80% to 90% seen once. The sample consisted of PBMCs or T cells enriched from blood (not recorded which). The receptor source for this set is a man in his late teens or twenties who had recovered from COVID-19.

This chain joins TRBV7-3 and TRBJ1-2; 7 bases line up with TRBD1. Germline values: CDR1 SGHTA, CDR2 FQGTGA. Trimming took 2 bases from V and 7 from J; bases not matched to a gene: 1. The CDR3 has 12 amino acids. The CDR3: CASSLGTVGYTF. The CDR3 DNA sequence: TGTGCCAGCAGCTTAGGGACAGTTGGCTACACCTTC.

The CDR3 sequence: CASSKRDGSNYGYTF. In DNA, the CDR3 is TGTGCCAGCAGCAAGCGGGACGGCTCAAACTATGGCTACACCTTC. This chain connects TRBV7-8 to TRBJ1-2; perhaps TRBD1 as D (5 bases). CDR1 is SGHVS, CDR2 FQNEAQ, per germline. Trimming removed 5 bases at V and 2 bases at J, with 15 bases between. This CDR3 is 15 amino acids long.

The chain links TRBV21-1 to TRBJ2-5; TRBD1 is the table's D call and was not checked against the DNA. TRBV21-1 is a pseudogene. There are 18 residues in the CDR3. The DNA for the CDR3 is TGTGCCAGCAGCTTAACCCGTACCCCCGGGACAGAGAAAGAGACCCAGTACTTC. Translating it yields CASSLTRTPGTEKETQYF.

The count of this clone is one. V usage is TRBV7-2 and J usage is TRBJ2-1; 8 nucleotides line up with TRBD1. The CDR3 is 15 residues long. Losses at the gene ends were 3 bases for V and 3 bases for J; bases not matched to a gene: 4. The V gene's germline CDR1 is SGHTA and CDR2 FQGNSA. In nucleotides, the CDR3 is TGTGCCAGCAGCTTTGGGACAGGCGACTACAATGAGCAGTTCTTC. It encodes CASSFGTGDYNEQFF.

This clone was recorded only once. This sequence joins TRBV10-1 and TRBJ2-7, with D possibly TRBD2 on 5 matching bases. V was shortened by 0 bases and J by 2 bases, with 5 bases between the two germline ends. The CDR3 contains 13 residues. Germline CDR1 WNHNN, CDR2 SYGVQD (reference sequence). The CDR3 loop reads CASSESGAYEQYF. Written as DNA, the CDR3 is TGCGCCAGCAGTGAGTCGGGAGCCTACGAGCAGTACTTC.

The J gene is TRBJ1-1, the V gene TRBV10-1, with TRBD1 matching 7 bases. This CDR3 has 14 amino acids. The J segment lost 4 bases and the V segment lost 4 bases, leaving 6 bases of the junction unmatched. CDR1 and CDR2 from the germline V gene are WNHNN and SYGVQD (reference sequence). This CDR3 is CASSVHRGGTEAFF. The CDR3 coding sequence is TGCGCCAGCAGTGTACACAGGGGCGGCACTGAAGCTTTCTTT.

This rearrangement joins TRBV15 to TRBJ1-1; 11 bases agree with TRBD1. CDR3 length: 14 residues. With V trimmed by 3 bases and J by 4 bases, 1 base remained unmatched. Looked up from germline, CDR1 is LNHNV and CDR2 is YYDKDF (reference sequence). The CDR3 sequence: CATSSGTGGTEAFF. The CDR3 DNA is TGTGCCACCAGCAGCGGGACAGGGGGCACTGAAGCTTTCTTT.

A few counts support this clone. The V and J genes are TRBV12-3 or TRBV12-4 and TRBJ1-1; D remains ambiguous. The CDR3 loop spans 13 amino acids. Trimming removed 4 bases from V and 6 bases from J, with 12 bases in between. This chain's CDR3 is CASSYLNEAEAFF. CDR3 coding DNA: TGTGCCAGCAGTTACTTAAATGAGGCTGAAGCTTTCTTT.

V and J are TRBV5-1 and TRBJ1-1; 7 bases are a match to TRBD1. The CDR3 is made up of 15 amino acids. J gave up 1 base and V 4 bases, and 7 bases lay outside the gene matches. Germline-derived CDR1 and CDR2 are SGHRS and YFSETQ. In nucleotides, the CDR3 is TGCGCCAGCAGCAGGACCGGGACAGCGAACACTGAAGCTTTCTTT. Translated, it gives CASSRTGTANTEAFF.

The CDR3 sequence is CASSSGQGYGYTF. CDR3 in DNA: TGTGCCAGCAGCTCGGGACAGGGCTATGGCTACACCTTC. V gene TRBV13 combines with J gene TRBJ1-2, with 9 positions matching TRBD1. Trimming cost V 4 bases and J 4 bases; bases outside gene matches: 1. CDR3 size: 13 residues. CDR1 PRHDT and CDR2 FYEKMQ come from the germline V gene (reference sequence).

The V gene is TRBV7-3, the J gene TRBJ1-5, with D uncertain. Germline CDR1 is SGHTA and CDR2 is FQGTGA. This CDR3 contains 14 residues. Trimming cost V 5 bases and J 6 bases, with 14 bases left between them. The CDR3 loop reads CASSPNSLGQPQHF. Written as DNA, the CDR3 is TGTGCCAGCAGCCCTAACAGTTTAGGTCAGCCCCAGCATTTT. The whole variable domain, filled in from reference TRBV7-3 and TRBJ1-5, reads GAGVSQTPSNKVTEKGKYVELRCDPISGHTALYWYRQSLGQGPEFLIYFQGTGAADDSGLPNDRFFAVRPEGSVSTLKIQRTERGDSAVYLCASSPNSLGQPQHFGDGTRLSIL.

The chain combines TRBV7-2 with TRBJ2-3; 10 nucleotides match TRBD2. The V gene end was trimmed by 7 bases and the J gene end by 7 bases; junction bases not matched to a gene: 8. The CDR3 contains 14 residues. Germline-derived CDR1 and CDR2 are SGHTA and FQGNSA. The CDR3 protein is CASKVAGGGNTQYF. CDR3 sequence (DNA): TGTGCCAGCAAAGTAGCGGGGGGCGGGAATACGCAGTATTTT.